This passage covers 24 T cell receptor beta chains from one sample sequenced in a study of blood T cell repertoires in COVID-19. The assay was immunoSEQ multiplex PCR, and TCRdb's table has in-frame clones only and misses some. The sample yields about 190,000 clones, roughly 81% seen once. The specimen sequenced was peripheral blood. The receptors stem from a woman aged 65 to 85 with active or convalescent COVID-19.

The chain joins TRBV28 to TRBJ2-3; maybe TRBD1 (6 bases). From germline, CDR1 is MDHEN and CDR2 SYDVKM. The CDR3 spans 14 residues. V lost 8 bases, J lost 2 bases, and 14 bases lay in between. Here the CDR3 DNA reads TGTGCCAGCGCACGGGACATACCCACAGATACGCAGTATTTT. It yields the protein CASARDIPTDTQYF.

This clone showed up just a few times. The V and J genes are TRBV18 and TRBJ1-4; D uncertain. CDR3 size: 15 residues. V lost 1 base and J lost 5, with 11 bases in between. Per the germline V gene, CDR1 is KGHSH and CDR2 is LQKENI. This CDR3 reads CASSPHKGANEKLFF. CDR3 DNA: TGTGCCAGCTCACCACATAAAGGAGCGAATGAAAAACTGTTTTTT.

V gene TRBV28 combines with J gene TRBJ1-1; D gene uncertain. V lost 3 bases to trimming and J lost 0 bases, with 5 bases between them. Germline V gene sequence: CDR1 MDHEN, CDR2 SYDVKM. The CDR3 sequence is 13 residues long. The CDR3 here is CASSLRLNTEAFF. The CDR3 DNA reads TGTGCCAGCAGTTTGAGATTGAACACTGAAGCTTTCTTT. Full variable domain (outside the CDR3, taken from reference TRBV28 and TRBJ1-1): DVKVTQSSRYLVKRTGEKVFLECVQDMDHENMFWYRQDPGLGLRLIYFSYDVKMKEKGDIPEGYSVSREKKERFSLILESASTNQTSMYLCASSLRLNTEAFFGQGTRLTVV.

DNA for the CDR3: TGTGCCAGCCTTTTGGGGGGTCCTTACTACTACTCCTATAATTCACCCCTCCACTTT. Residues: CASLLGGPYYYSYNSPLHF. The chain is built from TRBV28 and TRBJ1-6; maybe TRBD1 (5 bases). Between the trimmed V and J ends, which lost 8 bases and 0 bases, there was a span of 23 bases. The CDR3 totals 19 residues. CDR1 and CDR2 (germline): MDHEN, SYDVKM. Drawing the rest from reference TRBV28 and TRBJ1-6, the complete variable domain is DVKVTQSSRYLVKRTGEKVFLECVQDMDHENMFWYRQDPGLGLRLIYFSYDVKMKEKGDIPEGYSVSREKKERFSLILESASTNQTSMYLCASLLGGPYYYSYNSPLHFGNGTRLTVT.

The chain couples TRBV5-6 to TRBJ1-2, with D unresolved. Germline CDR1 and CDR2: SGHDT and YYEEEE. This CDR3 region has 13 residues. Trimming took off 0 bases at V and 7 bases at J, with 10 bases between the two ends. The CDR3 reads CASSLASGGGYTF. As DNA, the CDR3 is TGTGCCAGCAGCTTGGCCTCAGGTGGTGGCTACACCTTC. The full variable domain, in which reference TRBV5-6 and TRBJ1-2 provide the parts outside the CDR3, is DAGVTQSPTHLIKTRGQQVTLRCSPKSGHDTVSWYQQALGQGPQFIFQYYEEEERQRGNFPDRFSGHQFPNYSSELNVNALLLGDSALYLCASSLASGGGYTFGSGTRLTVV.

The chain recombines TRBV6-5 with TRBJ2-3; 11 bases are shared with TRBD2. The CDR3 contains 15 residues. Germline-derived CDR1 and CDR2 are MNHEY and SVGAGI. J was trimmed by 4 bases and V by 5 bases; bases with no gene match: 5. CDR3 region: CASSILAGAPDTQYF. The CDR3 coding sequence is TGTGCCAGCAGTATACTAGCGGGAGCCCCAGATACGCAGTATTTT.

This chain uses TRBV27 with TRBJ2-7; TRBD2 matches 12 bases. The ends lost 3 bases at V and 2 bases at J; junction bases unmatched: 8. Germline-derived CDR1 and CDR2 are MNHEY and SMNVEV (reference sequence). The CDR3 totals 17 residues. CDR3 residues: CASSFLPSSGRAYEQYF. CDR3 in DNA: TGTGCCAGCAGTTTTCTTCCGTCTAGCGGGAGGGCCTACGAGCAGTACTTC.

This clone was counted once. This chain connects TRBV29-1 to TRBJ2-1; the D is unclear. The germline V and J ends were trimmed by 2 bases and 7 bases, with 6 bases remaining between them. CDR3 length: 11 amino acids. CDR1 is SQVTM, CDR2 ANQGSEA, per germline. Here the CDR3 reads CSVEPGNEQFF. The CDR3, as DNA: TGCAGCGTTGAACCAGGTAATGAGCAGTTCTTC.

This rearrangement joins TRBV5-1 to TRBJ2-7; D gene unclear. CDR1 is SGHRS and CDR2 is YFSETQ in the germline V gene. CDR3 length: 15 amino acids. Trimming took 1 base from V and 3 from J, leaving 14 bases between them. CDR3 in DNA: TGCGCCAGCAGCTTGTTTTGGCAGTCTCACTACGAGCAGTACTTC. Protein: CASSLFWQSHYEQYF.

V and J are TRBV5-4 and TRBJ2-2; TRBD2 agrees at 9 bases. J gave up 6 bases and V 0 bases, and 6 bases lay outside the gene matches. This CDR3 is built from 16 residues. Germline V gene lookup returns CDR1 SGHNT and CDR2 YYREEE (reference sequence). CDR3 nucleotide sequence: TGTGCCAGCAGCTTGGTAGCGGGAGTGGTTGCCGGGGAGCTGTTTTTT. It encodes CASSLVAGVVAGELFF. Full variable domain (missing parts from reference TRBV5-4 and TRBJ2-2): ETGVTQSPTHLIKTRGQQVTLRCSSQSGHNTVSWYQQALGQGPQFIFQYYREEENGRGNFPPRFSGLQFPNYSSELNVNALELDDSALYLCASSLVAGVVAGELFFGEGSRLTVL.

This chain connects TRBV12-5 to TRBJ2-1; perhaps TRBD2 as D (6 bases). The germline V gene has CDR1 LGHNT and CDR2 FRNRAP. The V and J ends lost 1 base and 12 bases respectively, with 13 bases between them. This CDR3 has 13 amino acids. The CDR3 sequence is CASGLEEGTGQFF. The CDR3 nucleotides are TGTGCTAGTGGTTTGGAGGAGGGCACGGGGCAGTTCTTC.

The chain joins TRBV28 to TRBJ2-7; 9 positions match TRBD1. Germline CDR1 reads MDHEN; CDR2 reads SYDVKM. Trimming took 4 bases from V and 5 from J; bases not matched to a gene: 12. This CDR3 is 16 amino acids long. The DNA for the CDR3 is TGTGCCAGCAGTTCTCCAGCGGACAGGGGCCTCCACGAGCAGTACTTC. Translated: CASSSPADRGLHEQYF.

The chain joins TRBV10-3 to TRBJ2-1; possible D gene TRBD2, 6 bases. This CDR3 region has 13 residues. Germline-derived CDR1 and CDR2 are ENHRY and SYGVKD. V dropped 10 bases and J dropped 8 bases, with 18 bases sitting between them. The CDR3 bases are TGTGCCACCCGGGGGAGTAGCATGGATGAGCAGTTCTTC. Translated, it gives CATRGSSMDEQFF.

The J gene is TRBJ2-7, the V gene TRBV28; 9 bases fit TRBD1. V dropped 6 bases and J dropped 4; count of bases not matched to a gene: 10. This CDR3 spans 15 amino acids. From germline, CDR1 is MDHEN and CDR2 SYDVKM. CDR3 DNA: TGTGCCAGCAGGCCCTCCGGGACAGGGTCTTACGAGCAGTACTTC. The encoded protein is CASRPSGTGSYEQYF.

The chain has TRBV5-1 and TRBJ2-7; tentatively, D is TRBD1 (5 bases). Germline CDR1 reads SGHRS; CDR2 reads YFSETQ. The length of the CDR3 is 14 residues. Trimming left V 0 bases short and J 4 bases short, with 11 bases between. Here the CDR3 reads CASSLEAGLYEQYF. CDR3 bases: TGCGCCAGCAGCTTGGAGGCAGGGTTGTACGAGCAGTACTTC.

The table lists this clone with a few counts. This chain uses TRBV4-1 with TRBJ2-6; possible D gene TRBD1, 6 bases. CDR1 and CDR2 (germline): MGHRA, YSYEKL. The CDR3 loop spans 16 amino acids. Trimming removed 7 bases from V and 2 bases from J, with 15 bases in between. The CDR3, as DNA: TGCGCCAGCACCCCAGTCAGGGGTGCTGGGGCCAACGTCCTGACTTTC. This codes for CASTPVRGAGANVLTF.

The chain is built from TRBV6-6 and TRBJ1-2, with TRBD1 matching 8 bases. Germline CDR1 reads MNHNY; CDR2 reads SVGAGI (reference sequence). The CDR3 spans 15 residues. Trimming removed 0 bases from V and 5 bases from J; junction bases left unmatched: 5. This CDR3 is CASSYSGTGGYGYTF. The DNA of the CDR3 is TGTGCCAGCAGTTACTCTGGGACAGGAGGGTATGGCTACACCTTC.

This clone appeared a few times. The gene calls are TRBV19 and TRBJ2-1; 10 nucleotides line up with TRBD2. The CDR3 covers 14 residues. V lost 3 bases and J lost 9; bases outside the gene matches: 5. Germline CDR1 and CDR2: LNHDA and SQIVND (reference sequence). The CDR3 reads CASSITSGVREQFF. The CDR3, as DNA: TGTGCCAGTAGTATTACTAGCGGGGTGCGTGAGCAGTTCTTC.

V and J are TRBV5-1 and TRBJ2-1; D is perhaps TRBD1 (6 bases). CDR3 size: 14 residues. Per germline, CDR1 SGHRS and CDR2 YFSETQ. The V gene lost 4 bases and the J gene lost 9 bases, with 17 bases spanning the gap. Here the CDR3 reads CASSRGNRDFEQFF. In DNA, the CDR3 is TGCGCCAGCAGCCGTGGTAACAGGGATTTTGAGCAGTTCTTC.

This chain connects TRBV3-1 (or the pseudogene TRBV3-2) to TRBJ2-3; 11 bases fit TRBD2. The CDR3 spans 17 residues. The germline CDR1 and CDR2 sequences are LGHDT and YNNKEL (reference sequence). The V segment lost 2 bases and the J segment 1 base; nucleotides outside the gene matches: 5. The CDR3 DNA reads as TGTGCCAGCAGCCAATTAGCGGGAGGGCTGGGCACAGATACGCAGTATTTT. It translates to CASSQLAGGLGTDTQYF.

This chain links TRBV5-1 with TRBJ2-7, with 12 bases identical to TRBD2. Germline values: CDR1 SGHRS, CDR2 YFSETQ. This CDR3 spans 17 amino acids. The trim removed 0 bases at V and 1 base at J, leaving 5 bases unmatched. The CDR3 nucleotides are TGCGCCAGCAGCTTGGGACTAGCGGGAGTGTATTCCTACGAGCAGTACTTC. Protein sequence: CASSLGLAGVYSYEQYF.

CDR3 in amino acids: CASAELALIAGELFF. CDR3 in DNA: TGTGCCAGCGCGGAACTAGCGCTAATAGCCGGGGAGCTGTTTTTT. The chain is built from TRBV2 and TRBJ2-2; 7 positions match TRBD2. The germline V gene has CDR1 SNHLY and CDR2 FYNNEI. The CDR3 runs 15 residues. V lost 8 bases to trimming and J lost 6 bases; unmatched junction nucleotides: 12.

This clone was seen a handful of times. V and J are TRBV27 and TRBJ2-7; possibly TRBD1 for D (6 bases). Looked up from germline, CDR1 is MNHEY and CDR2 is SMNVEV (reference sequence). V shed 0 bases and J shed 4 bases, with 25 bases lying between them. This CDR3 has 19 amino acids. CDR3 in amino acids: CASSLSGAALAVGQYEQYF. For the CDR3, the DNA is TGTGCCAGCAGTTTATCGGGGGCGGCGCTCGCTGTGGGTCAATACGAGCAGTACTTC.

V gene TRBV27 combines with J gene TRBJ2-7; 7 nucleotides align to TRBD2. This CDR3 region has 14 residues. J lost 2 bases, V lost 2 bases, and 3 bases had no gene match. The germline V gene has CDR1 MNHEY and CDR2 SMNVEV (reference sequence). CDR3 in DNA: TGTGCCAGCAGTTTAACGCGGGAGACCTACGAGCAGTACTTC. This gives the protein CASSLTRETYEQYF.